The 32 T cell receptor beta chains in this list originate from one sample, sequenced in a study of CD4 T cells in relation to SARS-CoV-2 and coronaviruses. Before the COVID-19 pandemic, during about 2010-2018, CD4+ T cells were taken from unexposed donors. After about 11 days of culture, CD4+ T cells were isolated. Clones were read by immunoSEQ multiplex PCR, and TCRdb kept only the in-frame ones, dropping some. The repertoire includes more than 15,000 clones, just under 75% of them detected once, and 21% sits in the top ten. The antigens for these receptors are not known. Sequencing was done on a sample of CD4+ T cells from PBMCs, cultured in vitro. These receptors were taken from a human donor in good health.

The chain links TRBV12-3 or TRBV12-4 to TRBJ1-2; possibly TRBD1 for D (6 bases). V was pared by 6 bases and J by 8 bases, with 16 bases between. The CDR3 is 13 amino acids. CDR3 in amino acids: CASSAQGYGGYTF. CDR3 DNA sequence: TGTGCCAGCAGCGCACAGGGCTACGGGGGCTACACCTTC.

V gene TRBV7-2 combines with J gene TRBJ1-2; TRBD1 matches 9 bases. CDR1 is SGHTA, CDR2 FQGNSA, per germline. The ends lost 5 bases at V and 1 base at J; junction bases unmatched: 5. The CDR3 covers 15 residues. This CDR3 reads CASSPGTGINYGYTF. CDR3 sequence (DNA): TGTGCCAGCAGCCCTGGGACAGGGATTAACTATGGCTACACCTTC.

This clone was observed a handful of times. This rearrangement joins TRBV29-1 to TRBJ2-7; TRBD1 agrees at 11 bases. Germline CDR1 reads SQVTM; CDR2 reads ANQGSEA. The V segment lost 6 bases and the J segment 4 bases; nucleotides outside the gene matches: 5. This CDR3 is 13 amino acids long. The DNA of the CDR3 is TGCAGCGTCCCGGGACAGGGGGGGTACGAGCAGTACTTC. It translates to CSVPGQGGYEQYF.

This rearrangement joins TRBV20-1 to TRBJ2-5; D remains ambiguous. Trimming stripped 3 bases from V and 2 bases from J, with 7 bases between. CDR1 and CDR2 from the germline V gene are DFQATT and SNEGSKA (reference sequence). The CDR3 is 12 residues long. This CDR3 reads CSASLSQETQYF. DNA for the CDR3: TGCAGTGCTAGTCTAAGTCAAGAGACCCAGTACTTC.

The J gene is TRBJ2-7, the V gene TRBV14; D not certain. The CDR3 length is 13 residues. Deletions cut 2 bases from V and 6 bases from J, with 11 bases between. Looked up from germline, CDR1 is SGHDN and CDR2 is FVKESK. The CDR3 DNA follows: TGTGCCAGCAGCCAAACGGCTCCGCTCGAGCAGTACTTC. Amino acid sequence: CASSQTAPLEQYF.

V and J are TRBV7-9 and TRBJ2-1, with 11 bases aligning to TRBD2. V lost 5 bases, J lost 2 bases, and 5 bases stayed unmatched. This CDR3 spans 16 amino acids. Germline V lookup: CDR1 SEHNR, CDR2 FQNEAQ (reference sequence). CDR3 region: CASSQTSGGTYNEQFF. Written as DNA, the CDR3 is TGTGCCAGCAGCCAAACTAGCGGGGGCACCTACAATGAGCAGTTCTTC.

The chain has TRBV28 and TRBJ1-3; 8 nucleotides match TRBD1. Trimming cost V 6 bases and J 2 bases; bases outside gene matches: 6. The germline V gene encodes CDR1 MDHEN and CDR2 SYDVKM. This CDR3 region has 15 residues. CDR3 nucleotides: TGTGCCAGCAGCGACACAGGGGGAACTGGAAACACCATATATTTT. The encoded protein is CASSDTGGTGNTIYF.

The V call is TRBV7-8, the J call TRBJ1-2; TRBD1 aligns across 9 bases. The J segment lost 4 bases and the V segment lost 5 bases, leaving 8 bases of the junction unmatched. This CDR3 is built from 15 residues. Germline CDR1 is SGHVS and CDR2 is FQNEAQ. The chain's CDR3 is CASSQGTGSVYGYTF. The CDR3 DNA sequence: TGTGCCAGCAGCCAAGGGACAGGGTCTGTCTATGGCTACACCTTC.

The CDR3 DNA reads as TGTGCCAGCAGGTCCGGGACTCAGCAAGAGACCCAGTACTTC. It specifies CASRSGTQQETQYF. The chain combines TRBV28 with TRBJ2-5, with a possible D match to TRBD2 (6 bases). V lost 6 bases to trimming and J lost 2 bases, with 13 bases between them. CDR1 MDHEN and CDR2 SYDVKM come from the germline V gene. The CDR3 sequence is 14 residues long.

The chain joins TRBV6-5 to TRBJ2-7; 7 positions match TRBD1. Germline CDR1 reads MNHEY; CDR2 reads SVGAGI. V lost 6 bases to trimming and J lost 3 bases; unmatched junction nucleotides: 5. The length of the CDR3 is 13 residues. Here the CDR3 DNA reads TGTGCCAGCAGCGGACAGGTTCTCTACGAGCAGTACTTC. Translated: CASSGQVLYEQYF.

The genes are TRBV18 and TRBJ2-6, with D perhaps matching TRBD1 or TRBD2 (5 bases each). With 3 bases removed from V and 0 bases from J, the gap between germline ends came to 21 bases. The V gene's germline CDR1 is KGHSH and CDR2 LQKENI. The CDR3 consists of 20 residues. In DNA form, the CDR3 reads TGTGCCAGCTCACCCTACGATTCCGGGACGAGCCTCTCTGGGGCCAACGTCCTGACTTTC. Translated: CASSPYDSGTSLSGANVLTF.

The chain links TRBV29-1 to TRBJ2-5; no reliable D call. This CDR3 spans 13 amino acids. V was shortened by 3 bases and J by 5 bases, with 13 bases between the two germline ends. The V gene's germline CDR1 is SQVTM and CDR2 ANQGSEA. The CDR3 nucleotides are TGCAGCGTTGAGTTCGGCACTGGGGAGACCCAGTACTTC. It encodes CSVEFGTGETQYF.

This clone was observed once. Here the CDR3 reads CASSQWGGYSNQPQHF. The DNA for the CDR3 is TGCGCCAGCAGCCAATGGGGGGGTTATAGCAATCAGCCCCAGCATTTT. J is TRBJ1-5 and V is TRBV4-1; possible D gene TRBD1, 5 bases. The CDR3 contains 16 residues. V was shortened by 2 bases and J by 0 bases, with 11 bases between the two germline ends. Germline values: CDR1 MGHRA, CDR2 YSYEKL.

This clone was observed a single time. The chain couples TRBV6-5 to TRBJ2-7; a weak D match, TRBD2 (6 bases). V gave up 5 bases and J gave up 6 bases, with 11 bases separating them. Germline assignment: CDR1 MNHEY and CDR2 SVGAGI. CDR3 length: 12 amino acids. CDR3 sequence (DNA): TGTGCCAGCAGTCCAACTAGCTCCGAGCAGTACTTC. This codes for CASSPTSSEQYF.

CDR3 protein: CASRYPGQTDTQYF. The CDR3 coding sequence is TGTGCCAGCAGATATCCGGGACAGACAGATACGCAGTATTTT. This sequence joins TRBV5-4 and TRBJ2-3; 7 positions match TRBD1. The germline V gene has CDR1 SGHNT and CDR2 YYREEE (reference sequence). This CDR3 region has 14 residues. The trim removed 5 bases at V and 3 bases at J, leaving 6 bases unmatched. Full variable domain (outside the CDR3, taken from reference TRBV5-4 and TRBJ2-3): ETGVTQSPTHLIKTRGQQVTLRCSSQSGHNTVSWYQQALGQGPQFIFQYYREEENGRGNFPPRFSGLQFPNYSSELNVNALELDDSALYLCASRYPGQTDTQYFGPGTRLTVL.

This clone has just one count. The genes are TRBV29-1 and TRBJ2-5, with D perhaps matching TRBD2 (6 bases). The CDR3 extends over 13 amino acids. V was clipped by 1 base and J by 9 bases, with 15 bases between them. The germline V gene has CDR1 SQVTM and CDR2 ANQGSEA. CDR3 sequence reads: CSVEARGLGAQYF. The CDR3 DNA reads as TGCAGCGTTGAAGCGCGGGGCTTGGGGGCCCAGTACTTC. Supplemented by reference TRBV29-1 and TRBJ2-5, the full variable domain reads SAVISQKPSRDICQRGTSLTIQCQVDSQVTMMFWYRQQPGQSLTLIATANQGSEATYESGFVIDKFPISRPNLTFSTLTVSNMSPEDSSIYLCSVEARGLGAQYFGPGTRLLVL.

This chain uses TRBV6-2 or TRBV6-3 with TRBJ1-2; 7 positions agree with TRBD1. The ends lost 5 bases at V and 2 bases at J; junction bases unmatched: 8. Per the germline V gene, CDR1 is MNHEY and CDR2 is SVGEGT. The CDR3 contains 15 residues. The CDR3 DNA follows: TGTGCCAGCAGTGACCCGGGACAGCAAAACTATGGCTACACCTTC. Protein product: CASSDPGQQNYGYTF.

This sequence joins TRBV2 and TRBJ2-1; D possibly uses TRBD1 or TRBD2 (5 bases each). The ends were cut back, 6 bases at V and 11 bases at J, with 20 bases in the middle. In germline, CDR1 is SNHLY, CDR2 FYNNEI. This CDR3 comprises 14 residues. Written as DNA, the CDR3 is TGTGCCAGCAGGGAAAGCCCTATTGGGACCAAGCAGTTCTTC. It translates to CASRESPIGTKQFF.

There are a few counts of this clone. This sequence joins TRBV7-6 and TRBJ1-3, with D possibly TRBD1 on 5 matching bases. The V gene lost 5 bases and the J gene lost 0 bases, with 14 bases spanning the gap. The CDR3 is 16 residues long. Germline CDR1 and CDR2: SGHVS and FNYEAQ. The CDR3 nucleotides are TGTGCCAGCAGCCTGGGACTGACTAGCTCTGGAAACACCATATATTTT. It yields the protein CASSLGLTSSGNTIYF.

This clone ranks as medium-sized. The chain carries TRBV7-9 and TRBJ1-1; 8 nucleotides match TRBD1. The germline V gene encodes CDR1 SEHNR and CDR2 FQNEAQ (reference sequence). The CDR3 consists of 14 residues. V was clipped by 6 bases and J by 1 base; unmatched bases: 4. The CDR3: CASRFGTGNTEAFF. Written as DNA, the CDR3 is TGTGCCAGCAGATTCGGGACAGGGAACACTGAAGCTTTCTTT.

This chain links TRBV27 with TRBJ2-1; TRBD2 agrees at 9 bases. Germline V lookup: CDR1 MNHEY, CDR2 SMNVEV (reference sequence). There are 21 residues in the CDR3. Trimming took 4 bases from V and 7 from J; bases not matched to a gene: 26. CDR3 amino acids: CASSSKEAGGFWAGGPNEQFF. Here the CDR3 DNA reads TGTGCCAGCAGTTCTAAGGAGGCCGGTGGGTTCTGGGCGGGAGGGCCAAATGAGCAGTTCTTC.

The chain couples TRBV19 to TRBJ1-5; the D is unclear. Germline values: CDR1 LNHDA, CDR2 SQIVND (reference sequence). The CDR3 contains 11 residues. Trimming pared 9 bases from V and 5 bases from J, leaving 8 bases between. The CDR3 bases are TGTGCCAGCGGACGGGATCAGCCCCAGCATTTT. Amino acids: CASGRDQPQHF.

This clone was picked up one time. The J gene is TRBJ2-7, the V gene TRBV5-5; 9 positions agree with TRBD2. Germline-derived CDR1 and CDR2 are SGHKS and YYEKEE (reference sequence). The CDR3 contains 18 residues. The V gene end was trimmed by 3 bases and the J gene end by 2 bases; junction bases not matched to a gene: 15. This chain's CDR3 is CASSSTVPGLASAYEQYF. The CDR3 DNA reads TGTGCCAGCAGCTCAACAGTGCCGGGACTAGCTTCGGCCTACGAGCAGTACTTC.

J is TRBJ1-3 and V is TRBV7-2; 8 nucleotides line up with TRBD1. Trimming took 2 bases from V and 2 from J; bases not matched to a gene: 2. Germline V gene sequence: CDR1 SGHTA, CDR2 FQGNSA. The CDR3 length is 15 residues. Written as DNA, the CDR3 is TGTGCCAGCAGCTTATCAGGGGGCGCTGGAAACACCATATATTTT. It codes for CASSLSGGAGNTIYF.

The chain joins TRBV29-1 to TRBJ2-7, with TRBD1 identical over 9 bases. V lost 1 base, J lost 4 bases, and 2 bases stayed unmatched. The CDR3 spans 13 residues. CDR1 is SQVTM, CDR2 ANQGSEA, per germline. The CDR3 coding sequence is TGCAGCGTTGAAGTAGGGACAGGGTACGAGCAGTACTTC. Amino acid sequence: CSVEVGTGYEQYF.

The gene calls are TRBV7-9 and TRBJ1-5; D is ambiguous. The germline gives CDR1 SEHNR, CDR2 FQNEAQ (reference sequence). Trimming cost V 2 bases and J 2 bases, with 16 bases left between them. This CDR3 has 17 amino acids. CDR3 nucleotide sequence: TGTGCCAGCAGCTTATCGGGCCCCTTAATGGGCAATCAGCCCCAGCATTTT. This translates into CASSLSGPLMGNQPQHF.

The J gene is TRBJ1-1, the V gene TRBV2; no clear D. Deletions cut 5 bases from V and 0 bases from J, with 10 bases between. Germline V CDR1 and CDR2: SNHLY, FYNNEI. The CDR3 is 14 amino acids. In DNA, the CDR3 is TGTGCCAGCAGTCTACAGATTATGAACACTGAAGCTTTCTTT. Protein product: CASSLQIMNTEAFF.

This clone was found a few times. The chain joins TRBV30 to TRBJ1-6; D is perhaps TRBD1 (6 bases). V was pared by 0 bases and J by 9 bases, with 15 bases between. The V gene's germline CDR1 is GTSNPN and CDR2 SVGIG (reference sequence). The CDR3 consists of 15 residues. In DNA form, the CDR3 reads TGTGCCTGGAGTGTAGTGGCACAGGGTCGTTCACCCCTCCACTTT. It codes for CAWSVVAQGRSPLHF.

The rearrangement uses TRBV7-8 and TRBJ2-3; 7 positions match TRBD1. The CDR3 extends over 13 amino acids. With V trimmed by 5 bases and J by 10 bases, 9 bases remained unmatched. Germline V gene data show CDR1 as SGHVS and CDR2 as FQNEAQ. CDR3 nucleotides: TGTGCCAGCAGCCCCCGGACAGGTAACGCGCAGTATTTT. This sequence encodes CASSPRTGNAQYF.

The chain is built from TRBV7-9 and TRBJ2-7, with 9 bases aligning to TRBD1. The CDR3 runs to 14 residues. Trimming took 2 bases from V and 6 from J; bases not matched to a gene: 5. The V gene's germline CDR1 is SEHNR and CDR2 FQNEAQ (reference sequence). The CDR3 region is CASSLMGQGGEQYF. CDR3 nucleotides: TGTGCCAGCAGCTTAATGGGACAGGGTGGCGAGCAGTACTTC. Full variable domain (rest looked up from reference TRBV7-9 and TRBJ2-7): DTGVSQNPRHKITKRGQNVTFRCDPISEHNRLYWYRQTLGQGPEFLTYFQNEAQLEKSRLLSDRFSAERPKGSFSTLEIQRTEQGDSAMYLCASSLMGQGGEQYFGPGTRLTVT.

This chain uses TRBV7-9 with TRBJ2-3; D gene ambiguous. This CDR3 contains 12 residues. V gave up 8 bases and J gave up 5 bases, with 11 bases separating them. Germline values: CDR1 SEHNR, CDR2 FQNEAQ (reference sequence). The CDR3, as DNA: TGTGCCAGCCGAGGACCCGGAGATACGCAGTATTTT. Translation: CASRGPGDTQYF.

The rearrangement joins TRBV7-6 to TRBJ1-1; 7 positions match TRBD1. The CDR3 contains 16 residues. V lost 4 bases and J lost 1; bases outside the gene matches: 9. CDR1 SGHVS and CDR2 FNYEAQ come from the germline V gene. The CDR3 is CASSYGPTGSNTEAFF. In DNA, the CDR3 is TGTGCCAGCAGCTACGGACCGACAGGGTCGAACACTGAAGCTTTCTTT.